This T cell receptor beta chain is drawn from a study of human T cells and chemical hapten exposure. Study-wide results and limits: TCRs above 1 in 1000 frequency stayed constant with DPC sensitization.

One entry per CDR3 protein, called by TCRdb with MiXCR from the RACE reads. The sample holds more than 85,000 distinct CDR3 sequences; roughly 10% are singletons and the top ten take 3.1%. The sample's time point: patch test 2, 6 weeks after DPC sensitization. Stated treatment: therapeutic diphenylcyclopropenone sensitization with weekly scalp DPC. Sample donors consisted of patients with alopecia, aged 18 to 70 years, who were suitable for DPC. A word on this clonotype: Its antigen is currently unknown.

The CDR3 is 15 residues long. From germline, CDR1 is SQVTM and CDR2 ANQGSEA. The germline V and J ends were trimmed by 6 bases and 0 bases, with 12 bases remaining between them. Sequences were derived from whole blood, sampled in connection with sensitization to the hapten diphenylcyclopropenone (DPC). The chain combines TRBV29-1 with TRBJ2-6, with D hard to call. The sequence derives from a woman aged 40 to 50 with alopecia areata. Some clones in this sample may be carry-over from other donors' samples. The CDR3 spells CSVSDGSSGANVLTF. In DNA form, the CDR3 reads TGCAGCGTCTCGGACGGATCCTCTGGGGCCAACGTCCTGACTTTC.